Included here is one T cell receptor beta chain sequence, with context. The record originates from a study of T cell responses to AZD1222 COVID-19 vaccine. Generated by immunoSEQ multiplex PCR, the TCRdb table keeps only in-frame clones and is missing some. The table has some 120,000 clones, approximately 90% seen once. CDR1 is SGHTA and CDR2 is FQGTGA in the germline V gene. This CDR3 contains 16 residues. The V and J ends lost 1 base and 5 bases, in that order; junction bases with no gene match: 8. V is TRBV7-3 and J is TRBJ2-7; 10 bases line up with TRBD2. Specimen: peripheral blood, collected on day 0 of MenACWY control vaccination. The receptor comes from an adult in good health. The CDR3 DNA is TGTGCCAGCAGCTTAAAACCACCTAGCGGGAGCCACGAGCAGTACTTC. Its protein is CASSLKPPSGSHEQYF.